Below, one TCR beta chain is given with its context. Its antigen is currently unknown. This sample was taken from a study of siplizumab effects on memory and regulatory T cells. Broader study findings: In the presence of siplizumab, alloreactive sequences traceable to unstimulated CD4+ memory cells were significantly reduced.

The method was immunoSEQ multiplex PCR; TCRdb's version includes in-frame clones alone and lacks a portion of them. The table lists around 120,000 clones, less than 95% of them singletons. This TCR derives from a human donor in good health. The sequenced sample was non-Treg CD4+ T cells sorted from blood.

CDR3 nucleotides: TGTGCCAGCAGTGCCCGGACGGCCGGGGAGCTGTTTTTT. Encoded protein: CASSARTAGELFF. The chain joins TRBV2 to TRBJ2-2; D unclear. The CDR3 is made up of 13 amino acids. V shed 4 bases and J shed 6 bases, with 9 bases lying between them. Germline CDR1 reads SNHLY; CDR2 reads FYNNEI.